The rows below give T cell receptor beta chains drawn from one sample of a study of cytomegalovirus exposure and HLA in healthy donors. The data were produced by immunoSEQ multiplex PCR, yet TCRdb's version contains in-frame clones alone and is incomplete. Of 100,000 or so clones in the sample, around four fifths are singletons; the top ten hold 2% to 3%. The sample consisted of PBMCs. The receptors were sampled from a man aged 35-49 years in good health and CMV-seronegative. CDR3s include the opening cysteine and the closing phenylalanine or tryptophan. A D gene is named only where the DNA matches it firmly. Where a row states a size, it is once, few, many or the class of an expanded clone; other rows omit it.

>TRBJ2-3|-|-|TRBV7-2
TGTGCCAGCAGCTTAGGTTCTCACTCGTGGACGCAGTATTTT
CASSLGSHSWTQYF
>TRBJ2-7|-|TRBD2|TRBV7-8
TGTGCCAGCAGCTTAGTAGCGGGGGCCTACGAGCAGTACTTC
CASSLVAGAYEQYF
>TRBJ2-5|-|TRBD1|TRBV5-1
TGCGCCAGCAGCTCGGGACAGATACAAGAGACCCAGTACTTC
CASSSGQIQETQYF
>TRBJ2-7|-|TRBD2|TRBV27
TGTGCCAGCAATATCCGGGGGGGAAGTTACGAGCAGTACTTC
CASNIRGGSYEQYF
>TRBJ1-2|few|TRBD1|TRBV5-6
TGTGCCAGCAGCCCCAACAGGGGTATGGACACCTTC
CASSPNRGMDTF
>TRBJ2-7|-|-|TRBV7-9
TGTGCCAGCAGCCCGGGCGGGACAGTGAGGACCTACGAGCAGTACTTC
CASSPGGTVRTYEQYF
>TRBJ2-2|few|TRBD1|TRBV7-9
TGTGCCAGCAAATGGGACAGATTGGGCACGAACACCGGGGAGCTGTTTTTT
CASKWDRLGTNTGELFF
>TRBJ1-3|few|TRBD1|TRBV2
TGTGCCACCCCGACAGGGGTGGACACCATATATTTT
CATPTGVDTIYF
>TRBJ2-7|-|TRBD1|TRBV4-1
TGCGCCAGCAGCCGCACGGGTGGGGACAGTCCCTACGAGCAGTACTTC
CASSRTGGDSPYEQYF
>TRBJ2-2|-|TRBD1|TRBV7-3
TGTGCCAGCAGCTTAAATTTCGGACAGGGGGCCACCGGGGAGCTGTTTTTT
CASSLNFGQGATGELFF
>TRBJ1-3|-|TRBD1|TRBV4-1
TGCGCCAGCAGCCAAGTGGACAGGGACCTCTCTGGAAACACCATATATTTT
CASSQVDRDLSGNTIYF
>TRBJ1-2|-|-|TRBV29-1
TGCAGCGTTGCCCTAGACTATGGCTACACCTTC
CSVALDYGYTF
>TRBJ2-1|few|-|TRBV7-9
TGTGCCAGCAGCTCAGGACAATACAATGAGCAGTTCTTC
CASSSGQYNEQFF
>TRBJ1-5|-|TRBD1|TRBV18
TGTGCCAGCCAGGGGGATAGCAATCAGCCCCAGCATTTT
CASQGDSNQPQHF
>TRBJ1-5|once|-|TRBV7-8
TGTGCCAGCAGCTCCCGGGATAGCAATCAGCCCCAGCATTTT
CASSSRDSNQPQHF
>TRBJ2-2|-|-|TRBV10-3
TGTGCCATCAGTGAGTCTGGCAGGAGGACCGGGGAGCTGTTTTTT
CAISESGRRTGELFF
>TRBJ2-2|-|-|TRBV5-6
TGTGCCAGCAGCGGGGCGTCCATTAGAAGCGGGGAGCTGTTTTTT
CASSGASIRSGELFF
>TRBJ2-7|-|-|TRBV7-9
TGTTCCAGCAGCTTAGATCAGGGGCAGGTCGAGCAGTACTTC
CSSSLDQGQVEQYF
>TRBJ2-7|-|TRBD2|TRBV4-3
TGCGCCAGCAGCCAAGGATCTGAACTAGCGGGGCTCTACGAGCAGTACTTC
CASSQGSELAGLYEQYF
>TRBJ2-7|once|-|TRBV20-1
TGCAGTGCTGGACCCTGGGGAGTCCAGTACTTC
CSAGPWGVQYF
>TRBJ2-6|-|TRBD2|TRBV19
TGTGCCAGTAGTCTCGTTGGGAGGGGCCAGTTTGGGGCCAACGTCCTGACTTTC
CASSLVGRGQFGANVLTF
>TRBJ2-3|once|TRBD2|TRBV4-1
TGCGCCAGCAGCCAACTGGGACTAGCGGGCGCAACCCACACAGATACGCAGTATTTT
CASSQLGLAGATHTDTQYF
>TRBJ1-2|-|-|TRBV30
TGTGCCTGGAGTCCTCAGAACTATGGCTACACCTTC
CAWSPQNYGYTF
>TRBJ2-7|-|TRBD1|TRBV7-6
TGTGCCAGCAGCTTCGGACAGGACTCCTACGAGCAGTACTTC
CASSFGQDSYEQYF
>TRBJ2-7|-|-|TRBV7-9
TGTGCCAGCAGCCCAGGGGCTGCCAACGAGCAGTACTTC
CASSPGAANEQYF
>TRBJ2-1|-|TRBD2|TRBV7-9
TGTGCCAGCGGGGGACTAGCGGGGGTGACTAGCTCCTACAATGAGCAGTTCTTC
CASGGLAGVTSSYNEQFF
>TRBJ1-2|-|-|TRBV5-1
TGCGCCAGCAGCTTGGACACCCTCTATGGCTACACCTTC
CASSLDTLYGYTF
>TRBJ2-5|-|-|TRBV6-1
TGTGCCAGCAGAGCCGGGATGCAAGAGACCCAGTACTTC
CASRAGMQETQYF
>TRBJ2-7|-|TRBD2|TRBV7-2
TGTGCCAGCAGCCCCTCGAGAGCGGGGGGTCCCTACGAGCAGTACTTC
CASSPSRAGGPYEQYF
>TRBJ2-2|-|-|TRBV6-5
TGTGCCAGCAGTTACTCGACGGCAGGGACCGGGGAGCTGTTTTTT
CASSYSTAGTGELFF
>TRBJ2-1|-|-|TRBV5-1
TGCGCCAGCAGCCCCGGTAGGGGCACATACAATGAGCAGTTCTTC
CASSPGRGTYNEQFF
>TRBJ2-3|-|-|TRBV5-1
TGCGCCAGCAGCCCCAGCCTCAACGCAGGGGCCGATACGCAGTATTTT
CASSPSLNAGADTQYF
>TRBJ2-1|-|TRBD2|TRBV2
TGCGCCGGAGCGGGGGGCGACTACAATGAGCAGTTCTTC
CAGAGGDYNEQFF
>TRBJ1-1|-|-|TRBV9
TGTGCCAGCAGCGTAGTGGGGAGCAACACTGAAGCTTTCTTT
CASSVVGSNTEAFF
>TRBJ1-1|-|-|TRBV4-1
TGCGCCAGCAGACGACAATACGGAAACACTGAAGCTTTCTTT
CASRRQYGNTEAFF
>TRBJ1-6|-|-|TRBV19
TGTGCCAGTATCCCACGCGGGGATGGGAATTCACCCCTCCACTTT
CASIPRGDGNSPLHF
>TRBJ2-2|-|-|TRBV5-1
TGCGCCAGCAGCTTGGTCAGGAACACCGGGGAGCTGTTTTTT
CASSLVRNTGELFF
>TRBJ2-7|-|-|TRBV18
TGTGCCAGCTCACCACCGGCGACAGTCCGCTACGAGCAGTACTTC
CASSPPATVRYEQYF
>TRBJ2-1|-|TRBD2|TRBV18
TGTGCCAGCTCACCACTAGCGGGGGACCCCTCCTACAATGAGCAGTTCTTC
CASSPLAGDPSYNEQFF
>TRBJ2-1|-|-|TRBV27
TGTGCCAGCAGTTTAAGCGGGTCTAACTCCTACAATGAGCAGTTCTTC
CASSLSGSNSYNEQFF
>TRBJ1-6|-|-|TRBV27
TGTGCCAGCAGTTCCCCCCGCGGTCAGTGGAGCTCCTATAATTCACCCCTCCACTTT
CASSSPRGQWSSYNSPLHF
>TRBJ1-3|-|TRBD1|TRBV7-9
TGTTCCAGCAGCGACCGTCCGGGACAGCCTACCTTTGGAAACACCATATATTTT
CSSSDRPGQPTFGNTIYF
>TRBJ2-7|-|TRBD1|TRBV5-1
TGCGCCAGCAGCTACACAGGGGCCTCATCCTACGAGCAGTACTTC
CASSYTGASSYEQYF
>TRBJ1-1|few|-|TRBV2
TGTGCCAGCGGTACTTCCGGACACGGGAACACTGAAGCTTTCTTT
CASGTSGHGNTEAFF
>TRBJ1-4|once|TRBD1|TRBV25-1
TGTGCCAGCAGTGATCCTCAGGGGGCTGGTGAAAAACTGTTTTTT
CASSDPQGAGEKLFF
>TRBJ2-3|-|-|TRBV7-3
TGTGCCAGCAGCTTAATCGGGGAAAGCACAGATACGCAGTATTTT
CASSLIGESTDTQYF
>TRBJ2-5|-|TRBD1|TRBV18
TGTGCCAGCTCACCAGCAACAGGGGGGACCCAGACCCAGTACTTC
CASSPATGGTQTQYF
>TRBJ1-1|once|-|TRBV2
TGTGCCACCTCACAGGGTTTGAACACTGAAGCTTTCTTT
CATSQGLNTEAFF
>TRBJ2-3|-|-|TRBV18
TGTGCCAGCTCACCAATTCCTAGCCTATTCACAGATACGCAGTATTTT
CASSPIPSLFTDTQYF
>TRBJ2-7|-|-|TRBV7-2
TGTGCCAGCAGCTTAGAACGAGACAGAGTATACGAGCAGTACTTC
CASSLERDRVYEQYF
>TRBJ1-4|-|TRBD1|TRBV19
TGTGCCAGTAGTAACCAGGGGGCGACTAATGAAAAACTGTTTTTT
CASSNQGATNEKLFF